This T cell receptor (beta chain) came from a study of human T cells and chemical hapten exposure. Looking at the study overall: Researchers reported sensitizing a 2 cm by 2 cm upper inner arm skin site with 2% DPC. Patients, predominantly female, presented with alopecia areata, totalis or universalis.

As processed by the authors: Counting gave a median of about 89,000 TCRs per sample, with values ranging from roughly 20,000 to 750,000. Each CDR3 protein is one row after TCRdb ran MiXCR on the RACE reads. The V and J calls and clone size come from TCRdb's table, not from the authors' own analysis. The sample contains roughly 70,000 distinct CDR3 sequences, over 7.5% of which appear only once. The time point here: patch test 1, 2 weeks after DPC sensitization. The treatment denotes: therapeutic diphenylcyclopropenone sensitization with weekly scalp DPC. At every patch-test visit, blood was drawn before the patch test was applied. This clonotype was counted ten times or more. The CDR3 contains 13 residues. Germline CDR1 and CDR2: DFQATT and SNEGSKA (reference sequence). Between the trimmed V and J ends, which lost 1 base and 4 bases, there was a span of 10 bases.

Sequenced material: whole blood, taken in connection with sensitization to the hapten diphenylcyclopropenone (DPC). The TCR comes from a woman between 40 and 55 years old with alopecia areata. Some clones in this sample may be carry-over from other donors' samples. The chain links TRBV20-1 to TRBJ1-1, with TRBD1 as a possible D gene (5 bases). In nucleotides, the CDR3 is TGCAGTGCTAGAGGGGGCTTTGGCACTGAAGCTTTCTTT. Encoded protein: CSARGGFGTEAFF.